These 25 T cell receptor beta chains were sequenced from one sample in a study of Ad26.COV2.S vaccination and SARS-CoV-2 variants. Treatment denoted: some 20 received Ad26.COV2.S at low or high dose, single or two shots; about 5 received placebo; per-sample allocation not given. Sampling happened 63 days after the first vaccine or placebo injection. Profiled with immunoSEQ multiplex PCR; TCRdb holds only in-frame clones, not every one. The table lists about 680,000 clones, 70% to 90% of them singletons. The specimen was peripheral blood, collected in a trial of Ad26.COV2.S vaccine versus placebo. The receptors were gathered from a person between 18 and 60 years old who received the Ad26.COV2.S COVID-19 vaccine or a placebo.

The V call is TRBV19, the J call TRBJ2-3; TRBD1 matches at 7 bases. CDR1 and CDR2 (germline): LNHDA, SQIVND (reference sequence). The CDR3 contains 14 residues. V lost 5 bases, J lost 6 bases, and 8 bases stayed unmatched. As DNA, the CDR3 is TGTGCCAGTAGTGAGACAGGGACAGAGGATACGCAGTATTTT. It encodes CASSETGTEDTQYF.

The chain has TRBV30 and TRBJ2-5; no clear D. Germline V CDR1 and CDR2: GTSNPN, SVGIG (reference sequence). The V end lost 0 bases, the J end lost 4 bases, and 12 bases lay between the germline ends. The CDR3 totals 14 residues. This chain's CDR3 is CAWSVRGNGETQYF. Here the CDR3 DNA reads TGTGCCTGGAGTGTACGTGGGAACGGAGAGACCCAGTACTTC.

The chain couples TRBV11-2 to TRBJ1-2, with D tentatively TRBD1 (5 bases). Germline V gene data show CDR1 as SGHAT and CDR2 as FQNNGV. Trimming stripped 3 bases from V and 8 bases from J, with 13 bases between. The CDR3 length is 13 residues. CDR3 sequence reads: CASSFGGTQGYTF. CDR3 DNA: TGTGCCAGCAGCTTTGGGGGGACCCAGGGCTACACCTTC.

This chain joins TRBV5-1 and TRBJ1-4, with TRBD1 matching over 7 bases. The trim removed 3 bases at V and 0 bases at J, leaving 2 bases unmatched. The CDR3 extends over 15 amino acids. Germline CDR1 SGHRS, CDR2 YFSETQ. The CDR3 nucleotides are TGCGCCAGCAGCTGGGGGACAGCAACTAATGAAAAACTGTTTTTT. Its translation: CASSWGTATNEKLFF.

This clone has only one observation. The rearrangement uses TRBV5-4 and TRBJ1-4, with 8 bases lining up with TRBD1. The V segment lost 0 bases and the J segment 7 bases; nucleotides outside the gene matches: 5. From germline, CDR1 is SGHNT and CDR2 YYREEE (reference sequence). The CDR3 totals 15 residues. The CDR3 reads CASSLGQGKGEKLFF. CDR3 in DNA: TGTGCCAGCAGCTTGGGACAGGGGAAGGGTGAAAAACTGTTTTTT. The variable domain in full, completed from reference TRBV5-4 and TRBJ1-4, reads ETGVTQSPTHLIKTRGQQVTLRCSSQSGHNTVSWYQQALGQGPQFIFQYYREEENGRGNFPPRFSGLQFPNYSSELNVNALELDDSALYLCASSLGQGKGEKLFFGSGTQLSVL.

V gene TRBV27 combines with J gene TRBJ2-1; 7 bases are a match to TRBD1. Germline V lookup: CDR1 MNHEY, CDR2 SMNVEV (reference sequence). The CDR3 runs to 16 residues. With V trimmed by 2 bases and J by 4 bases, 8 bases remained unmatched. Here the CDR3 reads CASSLPGDSRYNEQFF. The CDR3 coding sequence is TGTGCCAGCAGTTTACCCGGGGACAGCCGTTACAATGAGCAGTTCTTC.

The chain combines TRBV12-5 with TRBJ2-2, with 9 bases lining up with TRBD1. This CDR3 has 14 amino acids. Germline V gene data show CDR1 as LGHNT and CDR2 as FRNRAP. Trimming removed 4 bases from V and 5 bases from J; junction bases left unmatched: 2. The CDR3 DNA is TGTGCTAGTGGTTCCGGACAGGGGACCGGGGAGCTGTTTTTT. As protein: CASGSGQGTGELFF.

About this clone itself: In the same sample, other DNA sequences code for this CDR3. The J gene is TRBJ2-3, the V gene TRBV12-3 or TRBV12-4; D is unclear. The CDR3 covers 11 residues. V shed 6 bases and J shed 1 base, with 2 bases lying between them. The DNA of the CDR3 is TGTGCCAGCAGCCGCACAGATACGCAGTATTTT. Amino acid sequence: CASSRTDTQYF.

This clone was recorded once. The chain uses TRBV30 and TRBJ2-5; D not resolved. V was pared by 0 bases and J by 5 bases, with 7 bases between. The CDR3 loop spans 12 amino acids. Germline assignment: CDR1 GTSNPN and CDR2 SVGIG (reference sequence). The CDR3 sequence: CAWSVRRETQYF. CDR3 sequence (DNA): TGTGCCTGGAGTGTACGACGGGAGACCCAGTACTTC.

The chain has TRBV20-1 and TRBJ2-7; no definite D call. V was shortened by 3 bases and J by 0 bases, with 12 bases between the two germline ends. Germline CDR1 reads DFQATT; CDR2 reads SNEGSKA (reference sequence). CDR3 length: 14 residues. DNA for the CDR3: TGCAGTGCTAGTTCCGGCTATTCCTCCTACGAGCAGTACTTC. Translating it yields CSASSGYSSYEQYF.

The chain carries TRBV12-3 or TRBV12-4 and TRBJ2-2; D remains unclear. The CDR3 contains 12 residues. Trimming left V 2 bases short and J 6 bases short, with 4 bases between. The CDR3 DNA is TGTGCCAGCAGTTTATACCCCGGGGAGCTGTTTTTT. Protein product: CASSLYPGELFF.

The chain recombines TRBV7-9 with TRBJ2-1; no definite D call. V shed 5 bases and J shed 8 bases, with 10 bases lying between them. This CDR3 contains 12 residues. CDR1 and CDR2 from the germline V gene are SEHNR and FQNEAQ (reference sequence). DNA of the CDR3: TGTGCCAGCAGCCCTTTGAAGGATGAGCAGTTCTTC. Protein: CASSPLKDEQFF.

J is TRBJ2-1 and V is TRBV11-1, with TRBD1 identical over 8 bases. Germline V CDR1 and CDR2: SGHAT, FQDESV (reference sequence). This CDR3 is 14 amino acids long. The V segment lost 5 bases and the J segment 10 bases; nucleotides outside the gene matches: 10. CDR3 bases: TGTGCCAGCAGCCAAAACGACAGGGGATTAGAGCAGTTCTTC. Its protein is CASSQNDRGLEQFF.

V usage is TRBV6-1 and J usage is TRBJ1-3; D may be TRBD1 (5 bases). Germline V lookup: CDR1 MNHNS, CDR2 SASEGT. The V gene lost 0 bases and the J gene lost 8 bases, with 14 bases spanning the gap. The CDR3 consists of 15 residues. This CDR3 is CASSEAYSWGDTIYF. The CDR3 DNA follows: TGTGCCAGCAGTGAAGCGTACTCCTGGGGGGACACCATATATTTT.

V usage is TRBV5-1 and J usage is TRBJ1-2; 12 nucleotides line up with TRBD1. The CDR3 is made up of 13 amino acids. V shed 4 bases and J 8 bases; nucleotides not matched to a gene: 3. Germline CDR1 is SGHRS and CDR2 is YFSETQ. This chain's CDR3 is CASSEGTGGGYTF. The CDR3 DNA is TGCGCCAGCAGCGAGGGGACAGGGGGCGGCTACACCTTC.

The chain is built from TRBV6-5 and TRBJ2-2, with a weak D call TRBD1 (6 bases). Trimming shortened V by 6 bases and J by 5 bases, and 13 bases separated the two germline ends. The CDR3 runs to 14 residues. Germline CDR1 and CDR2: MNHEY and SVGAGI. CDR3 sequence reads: CASRGHTPTGELFF. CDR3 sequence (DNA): TGTGCCAGCAGGGGACATACCCCGACCGGGGAGCTGTTTTTT.

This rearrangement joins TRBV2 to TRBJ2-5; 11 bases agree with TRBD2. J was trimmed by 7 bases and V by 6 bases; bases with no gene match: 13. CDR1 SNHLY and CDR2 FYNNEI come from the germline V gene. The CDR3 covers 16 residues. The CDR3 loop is CASRVTSGGPRGTQYF. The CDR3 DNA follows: TGTGCCAGCAGGGTCACTAGCGGGGGCCCTCGGGGGACCCAGTACTTC.

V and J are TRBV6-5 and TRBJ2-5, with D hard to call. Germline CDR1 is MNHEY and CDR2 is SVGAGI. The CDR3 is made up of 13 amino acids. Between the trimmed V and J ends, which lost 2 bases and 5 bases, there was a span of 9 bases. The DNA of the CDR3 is TGTGCCAGCAGTTACGATGTGGGGGAGACCCAGTACTTC. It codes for CASSYDVGETQYF.

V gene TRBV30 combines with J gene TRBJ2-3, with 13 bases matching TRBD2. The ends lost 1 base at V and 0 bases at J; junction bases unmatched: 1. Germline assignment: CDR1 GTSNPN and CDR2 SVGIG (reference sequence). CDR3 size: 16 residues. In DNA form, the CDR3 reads TGTGCCTGGAGTGGGACTAGCGGGAGAAGCACAGATACGCAGTATTTT. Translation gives CAWSGTSGRSTDTQYF.

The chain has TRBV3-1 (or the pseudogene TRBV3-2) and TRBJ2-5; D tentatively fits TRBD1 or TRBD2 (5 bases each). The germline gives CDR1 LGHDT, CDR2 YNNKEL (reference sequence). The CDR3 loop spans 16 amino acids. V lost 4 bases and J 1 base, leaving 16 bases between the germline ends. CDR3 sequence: CASSPSEGYPQETQYF. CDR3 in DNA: TGTGCCAGCAGCCCCTCTGAGGGGTACCCCCAAGAGACCCAGTACTTC.

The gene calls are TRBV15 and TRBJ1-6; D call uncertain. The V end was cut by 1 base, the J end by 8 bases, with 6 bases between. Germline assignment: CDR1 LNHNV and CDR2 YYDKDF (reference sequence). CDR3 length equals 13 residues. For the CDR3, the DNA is TGTGCCACCAGCAGAGCCTCGCATTCACCCCTCCACTTT. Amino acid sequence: CATSRASHSPLHF.

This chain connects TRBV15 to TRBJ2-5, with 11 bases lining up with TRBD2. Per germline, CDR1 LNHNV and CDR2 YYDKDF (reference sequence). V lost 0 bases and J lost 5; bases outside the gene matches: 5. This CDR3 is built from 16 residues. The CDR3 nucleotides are TGTGCCACCAGCAGAGATAATAGCGGGAGGGGTGAGACCCAGTACTTC. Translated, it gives CATSRDNSGRGETQYF. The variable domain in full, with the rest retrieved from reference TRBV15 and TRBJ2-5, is DAMVIQNPRYQVTQFGKPVTLSCSQTLNHNVMYWYQQKSSQAPKLLFHYYDKDFNNEADTPDNFQSRRPNTSFCFLDIRSPGLGDTAMYLCATSRDNSGRGETQYFGPGTRLLVL.

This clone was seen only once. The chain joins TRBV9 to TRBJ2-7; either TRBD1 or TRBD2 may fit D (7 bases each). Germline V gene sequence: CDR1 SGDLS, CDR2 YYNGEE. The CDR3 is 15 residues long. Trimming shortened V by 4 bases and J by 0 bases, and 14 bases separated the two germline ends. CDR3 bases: TGTGCCAGCAGCCAGGGGGGGACCAGCTCCTACGAGCAGTACTTC. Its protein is CASSQGGTSSYEQYF.

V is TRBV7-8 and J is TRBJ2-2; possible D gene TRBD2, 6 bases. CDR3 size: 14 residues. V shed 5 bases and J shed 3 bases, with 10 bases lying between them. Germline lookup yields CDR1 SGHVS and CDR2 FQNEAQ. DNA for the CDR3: TGTGCCAGCAGCCCTGGACTATACACCGGGGAGCTGTTTTTT. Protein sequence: CASSPGLYTGELFF.

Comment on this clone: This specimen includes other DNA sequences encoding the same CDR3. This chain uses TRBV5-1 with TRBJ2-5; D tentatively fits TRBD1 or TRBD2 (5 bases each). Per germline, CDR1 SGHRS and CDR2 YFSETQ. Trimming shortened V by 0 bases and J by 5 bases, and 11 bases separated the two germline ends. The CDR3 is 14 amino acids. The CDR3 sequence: CASSLGQGRETQYF. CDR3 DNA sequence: TGCGCCAGCAGCTTGGGTCAGGGACGTGAGACCCAGTACTTC.